Below, 22 T cell receptor beta chains from the same sample are listed, as sequenced in a study of OX40 agonist ivuxolimab in advanced cancers. Measured with immunoSEQ multiplex PCR; TCRdb has only the in-frame clones, and not every one. The sample holds about 33,000 clones, about 81% seen once. The source material was CD4+ or CD8+ T cells sorted from blood, sampled in a trial of the OX40 agonist ivuxolimab. These receptors were obtained from an adult with an advanced solid tumor such as melanoma, head and neck, liver or kidney cancer.

The chain combines TRBV7-6 with TRBJ2-3; tentatively, D is TRBD1 (6 bases). CDR1 SGHVS and CDR2 FNYEAQ come from the germline V gene. This CDR3 is 12 amino acids long. Deletions cut 8 bases from V and 10 bases from J, with 16 bases between. CDR3 loop: CASGTTGLAQYF. The CDR3, as DNA: TGTGCCAGCGGGACAACAGGATTGGCGCAGTATTTT.

By sample share, this clone is medium-sized. V usage is TRBV6-5 and J usage is TRBJ2-1, with D possibly matching TRBD2 (6 bases). The V and J ends lost 6 bases and 4 bases respectively, with 13 bases between them. Germline CDR1 is MNHEY and CDR2 is SVGAGI. This CDR3 is built from 14 residues. The CDR3 DNA is TGTGCCAGCAGCCTCAGGGAGGCGTACAATGAGCAGTTCTTC. Its translation is CASSLREAYNEQFF.

The table lists this clone with a count of one. The chain recombines TRBV27 with TRBJ2-7; 8 nucleotides agree with TRBD1. J lost 6 bases, V lost 1 base, and 8 bases had no gene match. Germline-derived CDR1 and CDR2 are MNHEY and SMNVEV (reference sequence). This CDR3 is 15 amino acids long. The CDR3 loop is CASSLWKSGGGEQYF. In DNA form, the CDR3 reads TGTGCCAGCAGTTTATGGAAATCAGGGGGCGGCGAGCAGTACTTC.

The rearrangement joins TRBV20-1 to TRBJ2-7, with no clear D. Between the trimmed V and J ends, which lost 6 bases and 7 bases, there was a span of 4 bases. Germline-derived CDR1 and CDR2 are DFQATT and SNEGSKA (reference sequence). The CDR3 spans 8 residues. This chain's CDR3 is CSALEQYF. Here the CDR3 DNA reads TGCAGTGCATTAGAGCAGTACTTC.

This clone was recorded once. The genes are TRBV21-1 and TRBJ2-7. TRBV21-1 is termed a pseudogene. The CDR3 consists of 12 residues. The CDR3: CASRKNPYEQYF. For the CDR3, the DNA is TGTGCCAGCAGGAAGAACCCCTACGAGCAGTACTTC.

The chain uses TRBV11-2 and TRBJ1-6, with 8 bases aligning to TRBD1. Germline-derived CDR1 and CDR2 are SGHAT and FQNNGV. With V trimmed by 4 bases and J by 7 bases, 6 bases remained unmatched. The CDR3 has 15 residues. The CDR3 DNA reads as TGTGCCAGCAGCTCTACAGGGGGGGACAATTCACCCCTCCACTTT. Protein: CASSSTGGDNSPLHF.

The chain uses TRBV5-1 and TRBJ1-1; D is possibly TRBD1 (6 bases). The CDR3 loop spans 17 amino acids. Germline V gene lookup returns CDR1 SGHRS and CDR2 YFSETQ. Trimming took off 0 bases at V and 0 bases at J, with 15 bases between the two ends. The CDR3 DNA reads TGCGCCAGCAGCTTGGGTGGGGGGACATGGGTGAACACTGAAGCTTTCTTT. This encodes CASSLGGGTWVNTEAFF.

This clone qualifies as medium-sized. J is TRBJ2-7 and V is TRBV2; D possibly corresponds to TRBD1 (5 bases). V lost 1 base and J 7 bases, leaving 14 bases between the germline ends. This CDR3 region has 14 residues. The germline gives CDR1 SNHLY, CDR2 FYNNEI. The CDR3 reads CASSEGLGLEEQYF. The CDR3 bases are TGTGCCAGCAGTGAAGGGCTGGGGCTGGAAGAGCAGTACTTC.

This chain connects TRBV7-9 to TRBJ1-4, with TRBD1 as a possible D gene (5 bases). Trimming left V 4 bases short and J 6 bases short, with 18 bases between. Germline CDR1 SEHNR, CDR2 FQNEAQ (reference sequence). This CDR3 is built from 16 residues. The CDR3 sequence: CASSSPSRGRYEKLFF. The CDR3 region has the DNA TGTGCCAGCAGCTCCCCATCCCGGGGGAGGTATGAAAAACTGTTTTTT.

This clone appeared a few times. The chain has TRBV4-3 and TRBJ2-1, with 8 bases fitting TRBD2. With V trimmed by 0 bases and J by 3 bases, 4 bases remained unmatched. The CDR3 is 16 residues long. CDR1 and CDR2 (germline): LGHNA, YSLEER. The CDR3 sequence is CASSQETSGNYNEQFF. CDR3 DNA: TGCGCCAGCAGCCAAGAAACTAGCGGCAACTACAATGAGCAGTTCTTC.

The V gene is TRBV11-2, the J gene TRBJ2-3; D remains unclear. The CDR3 spans 13 residues. Trimming took 5 bases from V and 4 from J, leaving 10 bases between them. Looked up from germline, CDR1 is SGHAT and CDR2 is FQNNGV. The CDR3 DNA reads TGTGCCAGCAGCCGGTTTAGGGCAGATACGCAGTATTTT. Its translation: CASSRFRADTQYF.

The chain carries TRBV15 and TRBJ2-2; TRBD2 aligns across 7 bases. Germline V gene sequence: CDR1 LNHNV, CDR2 YYDKDF (reference sequence). The CDR3 sequence is 17 residues long. With V trimmed by 0 bases and J by 0 bases, 4 bases remained unmatched. The CDR3 nucleotides are TGTGCCACCAGCAGAGATAGGCTAGCGGCGAACACCGGGGAGCTGTTTTTT. This gives the protein CATSRDRLAANTGELFF.

The chain is built from TRBV29-1 and TRBJ2-1, with 9 bases matching TRBD2. Germline V gene data show CDR1 as SQVTM and CDR2 as ANQGSEA. V shed 8 bases and J 7 bases; nucleotides not matched to a gene: 9. This CDR3 has 13 amino acids. CDR3 coding DNA: TGCAGCCTGACTAGCGGAAATAGGAATGAGCAGTTCTTC. This codes for CSLTSGNRNEQFF.

This clone was seen more than once but under ten times. The CDR3 DNA reads TGTGCCAGCAGCTTCCCCGCAGATACGCAGTATTTT. Translation: CASSFPADTQYF. The genes are TRBV7-3 and TRBJ2-3; no firm D call. CDR3 length: 12 amino acids. Per germline, CDR1 SGHTA and CDR2 FQGTGA. Trimming removed 3 bases at V and 4 bases at J, with 5 bases between. The full variable domain, completed using reference TRBV7-3 and TRBJ2-3, is GAGVSQTPSNKVTEKGKYVELRCDPISGHTALYWYRQSLGQGPEFLIYFQGTGAADDSGLPNDRFFAVRPEGSVSTLKIQRTERGDSAVYLCASSFPADTQYFGPGTRLTVL.

The chain couples TRBV7-9 to TRBJ2-6; D may be TRBD1 (6 bases). The CDR3 contains 17 residues. From germline, CDR1 is SEHNR and CDR2 FQNEAQ (reference sequence). V shed 5 bases and J shed 0 bases, with 14 bases lying between them. The CDR3 nucleotides read TGTGCCAGCAGCGGAAGACAGGTACTCTCTGGGGCCAACGTCCTGACTTTC. It yields the protein CASSGRQVLSGANVLTF.

This chain connects TRBV4-2 to TRBJ2-5, with D perhaps matching TRBD1 (6 bases). Trimming took off 1 base at V and 2 bases at J, with 11 bases between the two ends. The CDR3 length is 15 residues. The V gene's germline CDR1 is LGHNA and CDR2 YNFKEQ. In DNA form, the CDR3 reads TGTGCCAGCAGCCAAGGGATTGGGACACAAGAGACCCAGTACTTC. Its protein product is CASSQGIGTQETQYF.

The sample holds a few counts of this clone. The V and J genes are TRBV9 and TRBJ1-2; a weak D match, TRBD1 (5 bases). V was trimmed by 4 bases and J by 0 bases, leaving 16 bases between them. From germline, CDR1 is SGDLS and CDR2 YYNGEE. CDR3 length equals 16 residues. The CDR3 sequence is CASSSFGGLANYGYTF. The CDR3 DNA reads as TGTGCCAGCAGCTCATTCGGGGGGTTAGCTAACTATGGCTACACCTTC.

As DNA, the CDR3 is TGTGCCTCTGACCAGGCAGAGCAGTACTTC. As protein: CASDQAEQYF. This rearrangement joins TRBV30 to TRBJ2-7; D is ambiguous. Trimming cost V 7 bases and J 7 bases, with 11 bases left between them. This CDR3 has 10 residues. CDR1 is GTSNPN and CDR2 is SVGIG in the germline V gene (reference sequence).

J is TRBJ2-3 and V is TRBV6-1; D call uncertain. The germline gives CDR1 MNHNS, CDR2 SASEGT. Between the trimmed V and J ends, which lost 1 base and 0 bases, there was a span of 11 bases. The CDR3 is 16 residues long. The chain's CDR3 is CASSEGTDTSTDTQYF. The CDR3 DNA reads as TGTGCCAGCAGTGAAGGCACAGATACTAGCACAGATACGCAGTATTTT.

The V and J genes are TRBV25-1 and TRBJ2-1, with 11 bases identical to TRBD2. The CDR3 covers 16 residues. V trimming: 1 base; J trimming: 7 bases; junction bases outside the gene matches: 6. Germline loops: CDR1 MGHDK, CDR2 SYGVNS. The CDR3 sequence: CASSEFRGTSGNEQFF. CDR3 DNA: TGTGCCAGCAGTGAATTCCGGGGGACTAGCGGTAATGAGCAGTTCTTC.

V is TRBV6-1 and J is TRBJ2-1, with TRBD2 matching 11 bases. Losses at the gene ends were 8 bases for V and 12 bases for J; bases not matched to a gene: 0. The CDR3 runs 10 residues. The germline CDR1 and CDR2 sequences are MNHNS and SASEGT. The chain's CDR3 is CASGTSGQFF. The CDR3 coding sequence is TGTGCCAGCGGGACTAGCGGGCAGTTCTTC.

The chain employs TRBV4-1 and TRBJ1-5, with D unclear. The CDR3 extends over 13 amino acids. In germline, CDR1 is MGHRA, CDR2 YSYEKL. V lost 1 base and J 5 bases, leaving 6 bases between the germline ends. The CDR3, as DNA: TGCGCCAGCAGCCAAGCAAGGTATCAGCCCCAGCATTTT. Its protein product is CASSQARYQPQHF.